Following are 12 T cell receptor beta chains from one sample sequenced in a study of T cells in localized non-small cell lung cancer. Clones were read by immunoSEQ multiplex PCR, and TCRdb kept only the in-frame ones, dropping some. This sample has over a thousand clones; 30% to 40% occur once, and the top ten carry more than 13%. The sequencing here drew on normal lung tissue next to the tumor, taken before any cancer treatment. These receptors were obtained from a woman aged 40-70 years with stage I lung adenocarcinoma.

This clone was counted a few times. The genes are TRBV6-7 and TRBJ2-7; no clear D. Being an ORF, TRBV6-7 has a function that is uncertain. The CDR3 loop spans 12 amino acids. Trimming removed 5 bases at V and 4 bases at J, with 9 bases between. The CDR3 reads CASSEASYEQYF. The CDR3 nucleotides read TGTGCCAGCAGTGAAGCGTCTTACGAGCAGTACTTC.

The CDR3 protein is CASRGRVNTNTEAFF. For the CDR3, the DNA is TGCGCCAGCAGGGGCAGGGTGAATACGAACACTGAAGCTTTCTTT. The chain uses TRBV10-2 and TRBJ1-1; D possibly corresponds to TRBD1 (5 bases). V was cut by 6 bases and J by 1 base, with 15 bases left in between. Germline V gene lookup returns CDR1 WSHSY and CDR2 SAAADI. CDR3 size: 15 residues.

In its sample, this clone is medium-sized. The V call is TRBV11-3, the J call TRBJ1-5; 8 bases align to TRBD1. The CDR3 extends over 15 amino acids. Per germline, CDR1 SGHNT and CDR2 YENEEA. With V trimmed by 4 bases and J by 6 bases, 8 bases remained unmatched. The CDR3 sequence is CASSSTGGLGQPQHF. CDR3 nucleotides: TGTGCCAGCAGCTCAACAGGGGGTCTGGGTCAGCCCCAGCATTTT.

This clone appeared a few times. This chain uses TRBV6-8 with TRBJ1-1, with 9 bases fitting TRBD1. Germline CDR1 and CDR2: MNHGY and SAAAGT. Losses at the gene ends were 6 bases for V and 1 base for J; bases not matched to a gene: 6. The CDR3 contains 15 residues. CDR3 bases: TGTGCCAGCAGCGCCTTGGGACAGGGGAACACTGAAGCTTTCTTT. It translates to CASSALGQGNTEAFF.

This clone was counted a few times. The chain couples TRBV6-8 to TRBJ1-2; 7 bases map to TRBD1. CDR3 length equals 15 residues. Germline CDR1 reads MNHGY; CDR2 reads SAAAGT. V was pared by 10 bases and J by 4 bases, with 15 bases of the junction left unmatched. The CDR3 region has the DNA TGTGCCACCGAGAAAGGGACAGCCACTTTCTATGGCTACACCTTC. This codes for CATEKGTATFYGYTF.

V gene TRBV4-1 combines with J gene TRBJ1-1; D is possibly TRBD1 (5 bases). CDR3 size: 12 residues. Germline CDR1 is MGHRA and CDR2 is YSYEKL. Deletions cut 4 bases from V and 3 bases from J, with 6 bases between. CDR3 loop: CASSRGYTEAFF. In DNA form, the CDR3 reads TGCGCCAGCAGCCGGGGGTACACTGAAGCTTTCTTT.

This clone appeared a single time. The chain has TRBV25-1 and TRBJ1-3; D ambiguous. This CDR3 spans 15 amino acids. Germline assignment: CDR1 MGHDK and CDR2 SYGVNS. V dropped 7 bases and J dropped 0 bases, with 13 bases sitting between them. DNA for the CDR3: TGTGCCAGCATGCCCCGCCCGAGCTCTGGAAACACCATATATTTT. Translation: CASMPRPSSGNTIYF. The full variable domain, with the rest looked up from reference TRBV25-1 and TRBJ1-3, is EADIYQTPRYLVIGTGKKITLECSQTMGHDKMYWYQQDPGMELHLIHYSYGVNSTEKGDLSSESTVSRIRTEHFPLTLESARPSHTSQYLCASMPRPSSGNTIYFGEGSWLTVV.

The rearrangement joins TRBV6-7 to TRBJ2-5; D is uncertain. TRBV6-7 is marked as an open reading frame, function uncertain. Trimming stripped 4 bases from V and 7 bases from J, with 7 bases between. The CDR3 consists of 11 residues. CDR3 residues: CASSSVVTQYF. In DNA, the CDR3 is TGTGCCAGCAGTTCCGTGGTGACCCAGTACTTC.

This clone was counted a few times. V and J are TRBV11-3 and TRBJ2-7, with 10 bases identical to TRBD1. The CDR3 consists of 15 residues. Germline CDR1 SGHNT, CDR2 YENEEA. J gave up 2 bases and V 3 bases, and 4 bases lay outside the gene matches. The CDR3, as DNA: TGTGCCAGCAGCTTCCCCGGGACAGGGGCCTACGAGCAGTACTTC. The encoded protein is CASSFPGTGAYEQYF. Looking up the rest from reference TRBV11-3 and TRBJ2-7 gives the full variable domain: EAGVVQSPRYKIIEKKQPVAFWCNPISGHNTLYWYLQNLGQGPELLIRYENEEAVDDSQLPKDRFSAERLKGVDSTLKIQPAELGDSAVYLCASSFPGTGAYEQYFGPGTRLTVT.

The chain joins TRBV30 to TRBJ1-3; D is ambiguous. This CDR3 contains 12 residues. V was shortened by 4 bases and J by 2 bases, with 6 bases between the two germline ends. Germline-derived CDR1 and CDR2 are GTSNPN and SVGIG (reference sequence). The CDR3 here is CAWKATGNTIYF. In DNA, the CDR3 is TGTGCCTGGAAAGCCACTGGAAACACCATATATTTT.

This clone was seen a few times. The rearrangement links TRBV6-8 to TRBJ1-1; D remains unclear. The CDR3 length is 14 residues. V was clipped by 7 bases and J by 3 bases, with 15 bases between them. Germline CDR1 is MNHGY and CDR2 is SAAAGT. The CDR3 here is CASTLRELDTEAFF. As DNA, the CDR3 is TGTGCCAGCACCTTACGGGAGCTAGACACTGAAGCTTTCTTT.

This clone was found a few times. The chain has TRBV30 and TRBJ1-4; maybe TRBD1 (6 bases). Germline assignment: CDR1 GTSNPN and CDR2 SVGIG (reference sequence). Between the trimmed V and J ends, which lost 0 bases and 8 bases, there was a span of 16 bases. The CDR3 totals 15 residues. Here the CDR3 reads CAWSVRTGTWEKLFF. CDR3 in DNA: TGTGCCTGGAGTGTACGAACAGGGACGTGGGAAAAACTGTTTTTT. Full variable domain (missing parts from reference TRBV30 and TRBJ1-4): SQTIHQWPATLVQPVGSPLSLECTVEGTSNPNLYWYRQAAGRGLQLLFYSVGIGQISSEVPQNLSASRPQDRQFILSSKKLLLSDSGFYLCAWSVRTGTWEKLFFGSGTQLSVL.